The 32 T cell receptor beta chains in this list originate from one sample, sequenced in a study of T-cell memory formation after mild COVID-19. TCRdb reprocessed the 5' RACE reads with MiXCR, giving one entry per CDR3 protein. The table lists tens of thousands of distinct CDR3 sequences, approximately 13% of them singletons, with about 25% in the top ten. Sequenced: PBMCs or a T cell subset sorted from them (not recorded which). These receptors all stem from an adult woman who had mild COVID-19 (a few samples of this study predate the infection). Cell type and time point are not known.

V is TRBV27 and J is TRBJ1-2; D is unclear. The CDR3 extends over 13 amino acids. Trimming removed 2 bases at V and 4 bases at J, with 8 bases between. The V gene's germline CDR1 is MNHEY and CDR2 SMNVEV (reference sequence). CDR3 loop: CASSLVSGYGYTF. The CDR3 DNA reads TGTGCCAGCAGTTTAGTTTCCGGCTATGGCTACACCTTC.

This clonotype was recorded a few times. This chain joins TRBV3-1 and TRBJ1-2; 9 positions match TRBD1. This CDR3 is built from 17 residues. V gave up 0 bases and J gave up 6 bases; unmatched junction bases: 11. From germline, CDR1 is LGHDT and CDR2 YNNKEL (reference sequence). The CDR3 reads CASSQDGTGKFVHGYTF. The CDR3, as DNA: TGTGCCAGCAGCCAAGACGGGACAGGGAAGTTCGTCCATGGCTACACCTTC.

This clonotype appeared a few times. The rearrangement links TRBV7-2 to TRBJ2-2; 7 nucleotides agree with TRBD1. CDR3 length: 15 residues. The germline V gene encodes CDR1 SGHTA and CDR2 FQGNSA. The trim removed 4 bases at V and 2 bases at J, leaving 4 bases unmatched. The chain's CDR3 is CASSSGDSNTGELFF. The DNA for the CDR3 is TGTGCCAGCAGCTCCGGGGACAGTAACACCGGGGAGCTGTTTTTT.

The chain has TRBV6-1 and TRBJ2-3; 7 bases line up with TRBD1. CDR3 size: 15 residues. Germline lookup yields CDR1 MNHNS and CDR2 SASEGT. Trimming at V came to 1 base and at J to 2 bases, leaving 3 bases not matched to a gene. This CDR3 is CASSEGQGHTDTQYF. Written as DNA, the CDR3 is TGTGCCAGCAGTGAAGGACAGGGACACACAGATACGCAGTATTTT.

The J gene is TRBJ2-5, the V gene TRBV2; 9 nucleotides align to TRBD1. The V segment lost 3 bases and the J segment 4 bases; nucleotides outside the gene matches: 0. CDR3 length equals 13 residues. Germline V lookup: CDR1 SNHLY, CDR2 FYNNEI. CDR3 DNA sequence: TGTGCCAGCAGTGAGACAGGGGGAGAGACCCAGTACTTC. Its translation: CASSETGGETQYF. Using reference TRBV2 and TRBJ2-5 for the parts outside the CDR3, the full variable domain is EPEVTQTPSHQVTQMGQEVILRCVPISNHLYFYWYRQILGQKVEFLVSFYNNEISEKSEIFDDQFSVERPDGSNFTLKIRSTKLEDSAMYFCASSETGGETQYFGPGTRLLVL.

The chain is built from TRBV6-2 or TRBV6-3 and TRBJ2-7; possible D gene TRBD1, 6 bases. V lost 5 bases and J 2 bases, leaving 16 bases between the germline ends. The CDR3 is 15 residues long. Germline CDR1 MNHEY, CDR2 SVGEGT. The CDR3 loop is CASSHLPGHPYEQYF. In DNA, the CDR3 is TGTGCCAGCAGTCACCTACCGGGACACCCCTACGAGCAGTACTTC.

The chain employs TRBV5-1 and TRBJ2-5, with 14 nucleotides matching TRBD2. With 3 bases clipped from V and 5 bases from J, the junction kept 3 bases outside the gene matches. CDR1 SGHRS and CDR2 YFSETQ come from the germline V gene. This CDR3 is 15 amino acids long. CDR3 residues: CASSWTSGGIETQYF. CDR3 coding DNA: TGCGCCAGCAGCTGGACTAGCGGGGGGATCGAGACCCAGTACTTC.

This clonotype was seen a few times. The gene calls are TRBV12-3 or TRBV12-4 and TRBJ2-3; 7 bases are shared with TRBD1. V lost 2 bases and J lost 4; bases outside the gene matches: 12. The CDR3 runs to 17 residues. CDR3 nucleotide sequence: TGTGCCAGCAGTTTAACGTTGGGGACAGCAGGCGCAGATACGCAGTATTTT. Its protein product is CASSLTLGTAGADTQYF.

The V gene is TRBV10-3, the J gene TRBJ2-5; TRBD2 matches at 8 bases. CDR3 length equals 18 residues. Losses at the gene ends were 3 bases for V and 0 bases for J; bases not matched to a gene: 12. Germline CDR1 reads ENHRY; CDR2 reads SYGVKD. CDR3 nucleotides: TGTGCCATCAGTGACCCCCACGAAGGCGGGGGGTACCAAGAGACCCAGTACTTC. As protein: CAISDPHEGGGYQETQYF.

The J gene is TRBJ2-1, the V gene TRBV5-4, with 9 positions matching TRBD1. The CDR3 runs to 13 residues. CDR1 and CDR2 (germline): SGHNT, YYREEE (reference sequence). J lost 7 bases, V lost 5 bases, and 4 bases had no gene match. The CDR3 protein is CASSYRGRNEQFF. The DNA for the CDR3 is TGTGCCAGCAGTTACAGGGGGCGGAATGAGCAGTTCTTC.

The chain combines TRBV6-5 with TRBJ2-4, with D perhaps matching TRBD1 (6 bases). The CDR3 totals 16 residues. Per the germline V gene, CDR1 is MNHEY and CDR2 is SVGAGI. Trimming took 0 bases from V and 3 from J, leaving 12 bases between them. CDR3 amino acids: CASSYSLQGSKNIQYF. The DNA of the CDR3 is TGTGCCAGCAGTTACTCTTTGCAGGGGAGCAAAAACATTCAGTACTTC.

The chain links TRBV7-9 to TRBJ2-7; possible D gene TRBD2, 5 bases. This CDR3 comprises 13 residues. The germline V and J ends were trimmed by 6 bases and 6 bases, with 15 bases remaining between them. Germline V gives CDR1 SEHNR, CDR2 FQNEAQ (reference sequence). Here the CDR3 reads CASSHELVGEQYF. The CDR3 nucleotides read TGTGCCAGCAGTCACGAACTAGTGGGCGAGCAGTACTTC.

This clonotype was counted ten times or more. The V gene is TRBV20-1, the J gene TRBJ2-1; D is ambiguous. CDR3 length equals 12 residues. The germline CDR1 and CDR2 sequences are DFQATT and SNEGSKA (reference sequence). With 0 bases removed from V and 6 bases from J, the gap between germline ends came to 6 bases. CDR3 region: CSAREDGNEQFF. CDR3 coding DNA: TGCAGTGCTAGAGAGGACGGCAATGAGCAGTTCTTC.

This clonotype has only a few counts. V and J are TRBV6-5 and TRBJ2-1; 9 bases map to TRBD1. This CDR3 comprises 14 residues. Germline CDR1 MNHEY, CDR2 SVGAGI. The V and J ends lost 4 bases and 7 bases, in that order; junction bases with no gene match: 5. For the CDR3, the DNA is TGTGCCAGCAGTTCGGGACAGGGAGGGAATGAGCAGTTCTTC. Translation: CASSSGQGGNEQFF.

This clonotype showed up just a few times. The J gene is TRBJ1-2, the V gene TRBV7-9; TRBD1 might be the D (5 bases). CDR3 length: 13 residues. V lost 4 bases and J 4 bases, leaving 10 bases between the germline ends. Germline CDR1 SEHNR, CDR2 FQNEAQ (reference sequence). CDR3 sequence: CASSYDSGYGYTF. The CDR3 bases are TGTGCCAGCAGCTATGACAGTGGCTATGGCTACACCTTC.

The sample holds many counts of this clonotype. The rearrangement links TRBV7-9 to TRBJ2-7; 14 bases fit TRBD2. Germline lookup yields CDR1 SEHNR and CDR2 FQNEAQ (reference sequence). V trimming: 1 base; J trimming: 6 bases; junction bases outside the gene matches: 5. CDR3 length: 16 amino acids. CDR3 sequence (DNA): TGTGCCAGCAGCTTAGATGGACTAGCGGGAGGTGGCGAGCAGTACTTC. Its protein is CASSLDGLAGGGEQYF.

The chain recombines TRBV5-1 with TRBJ2-1, with D possibly being TRBD1 (5 bases). V was shortened by 0 bases and J by 8 bases, with 18 bases between the two germline ends. The germline gives CDR1 SGHRS, CDR2 YFSETQ. The CDR3 is 16 amino acids. The CDR3 sequence: CASSLVARVEIYEQFF. CDR3 nucleotides: TGCGCCAGCAGCTTGGTCGCCAGGGTCGAGATATATGAGCAGTTCTTC.

This clonotype was seen at least ten times. The chain couples TRBV5-1 to TRBJ2-1; no firm D call. V was clipped by 4 bases and J by 8 bases, with 13 bases between them. The CDR3 sequence is 13 residues long. Germline CDR1 and CDR2: SGHRS and YFSETQ. This CDR3 reads CASSDLNFDEQFF. As DNA, the CDR3 is TGCGCCAGCAGCGACTTGAATTTCGATGAGCAGTTCTTC.

The V call is TRBV7-6, the J call TRBJ2-7; no firm D call. V lost 0 bases, J lost 5 bases, and 8 bases lay in between. Germline loops: CDR1 SGHVS, CDR2 FNYEAQ. The CDR3 is 13 amino acids. CDR3 nucleotide sequence: TGTGCCAGCAGCTTAGCGGGGAATAACGAGCAGTACTTC. This translates into CASSLAGNNEQYF.

This clonotype was observed a handful of times. The chain links TRBV24-1 to TRBJ2-7, with 8 bases lining up with TRBD1. The germline CDR1 and CDR2 sequences are KGHDR and SFDVKD. The length of the CDR3 is 15 residues. J lost 2 bases, V lost 3 bases, and 5 bases had no gene match. The CDR3 DNA follows: TGTGCCACCAGTGATCCTACGACAGGGGCCTACGAGCAGTACTTC. This translates into CATSDPTTGAYEQYF.

A few counts support this clonotype. The CDR3 is CASSPRDSNTGELFF. The CDR3 DNA sequence: TGTGCCAGCAGCCCACGGGACTCCAACACCGGGGAGCTGTTTTTT. This rearrangement joins TRBV11-3 to TRBJ2-2; D is perhaps TRBD2 (6 bases). V was clipped by 5 bases and J by 2 bases, with 12 bases between them. The CDR3 is made up of 15 amino acids. Germline V CDR1 and CDR2: SGHNT, YENEEA.

This clonotype was observed a handful of times. The rearrangement uses TRBV9 and TRBJ2-7; D possibly matches TRBD1 or TRBD2 (5 bases each). Trimming left V 4 bases short and J 2 bases short, with 19 bases between. CDR3 length: 16 residues. Germline CDR1 is SGDLS and CDR2 is YYNGEE. This CDR3 reads CASSPSPGPTPYEQYF. As DNA, the CDR3 is TGTGCCAGCAGCCCATCACCGGGACCGACACCCTACGAGCAGTACTTC.

CDR3 nucleotides: TGCGCCAGCAGCTTGGTAGGTGTCGACAGGGGAAACAATGAGCAGTTCTTC. Encoded protein: CASSLVGVDRGNNEQFF. This chain uses TRBV5-1 with TRBJ2-1, with 8 bases lining up with TRBD1. This CDR3 has 17 residues. The trim removed 0 bases at V and 5 bases at J, leaving 10 bases unmatched. Looked up from germline, CDR1 is SGHRS and CDR2 is YFSETQ.

The V call is TRBV6-2 or TRBV6-3, the J call TRBJ1-4; D unresolved. Germline V gene sequence: CDR1 MNHEY, CDR2 SVGEGT. The CDR3 loop spans 17 amino acids. Trimming removed 2 bases at V and 7 bases at J, with 20 bases between. The DNA of the CDR3 is TGTGCCAGCAGTTACGCGTTCGGAGGCCCCGCGGGTGAAAAACTGTTTTTT. Translation gives CASSYAFGGPAGEKLFF.

This clonotype was counted a few times. This chain connects TRBV10-3 to TRBJ2-1; 8 bases line up with TRBD2. The CDR3 sequence is 17 residues long. Looked up from germline, CDR1 is ENHRY and CDR2 is SYGVKD. Germline trimming cut 3 bases from V and 5 bases from J; bases unmatched to any gene: 12. The CDR3 nucleotides are TGTGCCATCAGTGACCCCACCGGGGGGGACCAGCACAATGAGCAGTTCTTC. It codes for CAISDPTGGDQHNEQFF.

The rearrangement joins TRBV4-3 to TRBJ1-6; D is perhaps TRBD1 (6 bases). The V gene's germline CDR1 is LGHNA and CDR2 YSLEER. The CDR3 is 15 residues long. The germline V and J ends were trimmed by 0 bases and 10 bases, with 13 bases remaining between them. In DNA form, the CDR3 reads TGCGCCAGCAGCCAAGATTTGGGGGCTAGGTCACCCCTCCACTTT. Protein product: CASSQDLGARSPLHF.

This clonotype was detected a few times. J is TRBJ2-7 and V is TRBV3-1; no clear D gene. The V end lost 0 bases, the J end lost 0 bases, and 6 bases lay between the germline ends. Germline V CDR1 and CDR2: LGHDT, YNNKEL (reference sequence). CDR3 size: 14 residues. The DNA of the CDR3 is TGTGCCAGCAGCCAAGATACGCTCTCCTACGAGCAGTACTTC. This translates into CASSQDTLSYEQYF.

This clonotype was found many times. Here the CDR3 reads CASSLESWTAENTQYF. DNA of the CDR3: TGTGCCAGCAGCTTAGAGTCCTGGACGGCCGAGAATACGCAGTATTTT. This rearrangement joins TRBV7-9 to TRBJ2-3, with D unresolved. V gave up 1 base and J gave up 7 bases, with 18 bases separating them. The CDR3 contains 16 residues. Germline V gene sequence: CDR1 SEHNR, CDR2 FQNEAQ (reference sequence).

There are a few counts of this clonotype. CDR3 DNA: TGTGCCAGCAGCCTCCTATCTGGGCGGAGAAACGAGCAGTACTTC. This gives the protein CASSLLSGRRNEQYF. The V and J genes are TRBV4-2 and TRBJ2-7; no clear D gene. This CDR3 is 15 amino acids long. Looked up from germline, CDR1 is LGHNA and CDR2 is YNFKEQ. Deletions cut 4 bases from V and 5 bases from J, with 18 bases between.

The chain recombines TRBV6-5 with TRBJ1-1; D perhaps matches TRBD1 (5 bases). This CDR3 has 13 residues. Between the trimmed V and J ends, which lost 8 bases and 1 base, there was a span of 11 bases. Germline V gene sequence: CDR1 MNHEY, CDR2 SVGAGI. The CDR3 loop is CASGTGSNTEAFF. The CDR3 DNA reads TGTGCCAGCGGGACGGGGTCGAACACTGAAGCTTTCTTT.

The J gene is TRBJ1-2, the V gene TRBV20-1; weak D call: TRBD1 (6 bases). The germline V and J ends were trimmed by 0 bases and 4 bases, with 9 bases remaining between them. The CDR3 sequence is 13 residues long. Per the germline V gene, CDR1 is DFQATT and CDR2 is SNEGSKA (reference sequence). As DNA, the CDR3 is TGCAGTGCTAGAGACGGGGGCGCCTATGGCTACACCTTC. Its protein product is CSARDGGAYGYTF.

There are a few counts of this clonotype. V gene TRBV7-6 combines with J gene TRBJ2-3, with D uncertain. The germline V gene encodes CDR1 SGHVS and CDR2 FNYEAQ. The CDR3 spans 12 residues. Trimming shortened V by 1 base and J by 9 bases, and 8 bases separated the two germline ends. This CDR3 is CASSLDQVTQYF. The CDR3 DNA reads as TGTGCCAGCAGCTTAGATCAAGTGACGCAGTATTTT. The entire variable domain, with the rest obtained from reference TRBV7-6 and TRBJ2-3, is as follows: GAGVSQSPRYKVTKRGQDVALRCDPISGHVSLYWYRQALGQGPEFLTYFNYEAQQDKSGLPNDRFSAERPEGSISTLTIQRTEQRDSAMYRCASSLDQVTQYFGPGTRLTVL.